The T cell receptor (beta chain) under discussion was sequenced for a study of blood T cell repertoires in COVID-19. V trimming: 6 bases; J trimming: 4 bases; junction bases outside the gene matches: 4. Germline values: CDR1 MNHEY, CDR2 SVGAGI. This CDR3 is built from 13 residues. TCRdb keeps only in-frame clones here, not all; method: immunoSEQ multiplex PCR. The sample yields about 350,000 clones, 65% to 90% seen once. Input material: peripheral blood. The chain links TRBV6-5 to TRBJ1-2, with 8 bases that match TRBD1. The receptor was derived from a woman between 55 and 75 years old with COVID-19, enrolled during active disease. CDR3 protein: CASRSTGGYGYTF. CDR3 coding DNA: TGTGCCAGCAGGTCTACAGGGGGCTATGGCTACACCTTC.